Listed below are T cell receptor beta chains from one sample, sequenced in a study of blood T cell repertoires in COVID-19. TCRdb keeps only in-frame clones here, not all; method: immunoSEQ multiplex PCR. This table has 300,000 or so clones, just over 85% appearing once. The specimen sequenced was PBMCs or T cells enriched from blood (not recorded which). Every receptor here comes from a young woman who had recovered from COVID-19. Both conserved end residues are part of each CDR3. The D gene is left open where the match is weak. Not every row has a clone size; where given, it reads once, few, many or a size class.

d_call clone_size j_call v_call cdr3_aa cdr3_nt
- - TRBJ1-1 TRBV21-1 CASSKVTGTEAFF TGTGCCAGCAGCAAAGTCACCGGGACTGAAGCTTTCTTT
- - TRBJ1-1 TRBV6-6 CASSFGAYEDTEAFF TGTGCCAGCAGTTTCGGTGCTTACGAAGACACTGAAGCTTTCTTT
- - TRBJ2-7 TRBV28 CASSPGSEPYEQYF TGTGCCAGCAGTCCCGGCAGCGAGCCCTACGAGCAGTACTTC
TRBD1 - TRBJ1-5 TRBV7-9 CASSREGASNQPQHF TGTGCCAGCAGCCGCGAGGGGGCAAGCAATCAGCCCCAGCATTTT
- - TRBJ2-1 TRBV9 CASSSPQGRNSYNEQFF TGTGCCAGCAGCTCACCACAGGGGAGGAACTCCTACAATGAGCAGTTCTTC
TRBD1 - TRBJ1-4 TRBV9 CASSQGQGVATNEKLFF TGTGCCAGCAGCCAGGGACAGGGGGTTGCAACTAATGAAAAACTGTTTTTT
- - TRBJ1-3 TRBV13 CASSYSNSGNTIYF TGTGCCAGCAGTTACAGCAACTCTGGAAACACCATATATTTT
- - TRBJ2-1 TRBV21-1 CASSRLDRFSYNEQFF TGTGCCAGCAGCCGACTCGACAGGTTCTCCTACAATGAGCAGTTCTTC
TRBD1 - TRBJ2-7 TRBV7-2 CASSSKPGQGYEQYF TGTGCCAGCAGCTCAAAACCGGGACAGGGTTACGAGCAGTACTTC
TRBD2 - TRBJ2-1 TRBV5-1 CASSLKLAGGPNEQFF TGCGCCAGCAGCTTGAAACTAGCGGGAGGGCCCAATGAGCAGTTCTTC
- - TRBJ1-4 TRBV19 CASSPDVDTRGNEKLFF TGTGCCAGTAGTCCCGATGTGGACACGCGGGGTAATGAAAAACTGTTTTTT
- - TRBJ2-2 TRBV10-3 CAISDKNTGELFF TGTGCCATCAGTGATAAGAACACCGGGGAGCTGTTTTTT
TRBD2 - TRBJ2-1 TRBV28 CASTTSGGYNEQFF TGTGCCAGCACGACTAGCGGGGGATACAATGAGCAGTTCTTC
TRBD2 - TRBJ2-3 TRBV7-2 CASSRDYLSTDTQYF TGTGCCAGCAGCCGGGACTACCTTAGCACAGATACGCAGTATTTT
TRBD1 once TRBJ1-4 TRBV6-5 CASSYSGTGANEKLFF TGTGCCAGCAGTTACTCGGGGACAGGGGCTAATGAAAAACTGTTTTTT